The source of this T cell receptor (beta chain) is a study of cytotoxic CD8 clonotypes in ibrutinib-treated CLL. Study details: A median around twelve months of treatment, range 6 to 36, preceded the collection of response samples. Productive templates per sample averaged 255,043; productive rearrangements, 94,082.

As regards this clone: What it recognizes is unknown.

Sequencing was performed with immunoSEQ multiplex PCR; in TCRdb, only in-frame clones are kept and a portion is missing. The repertoire has around 330,000 clones, 60% to 80% of them found once; the top ten carry about 6.7%. CDR3 length equals 16 residues. J was trimmed by 5 bases and V by 3 bases; bases with no gene match: 8. Per germline, CDR1 SGHRS and CDR2 YFSETQ. Study-wide points: Clonality went up at ibrutinib response and then declined back toward baseline at progression.

The chain links TRBV5-1 to TRBJ2-2; TRBD1 matches at 9 bases. Sequenced here: PBMCs, sampled after 36 months of ibrutinib treatment. This clonotype was sampled from a human donor with chronic lymphocytic leukemia. In DNA form, the CDR3 reads TGCGCCAGCAGCTACGGGACAGGGACGTTAACCGGGGAGCTGTTTTTT. Translating it yields CASSYGTGTLTGELFF.